The clone carrying this T cell receptor (beta chain) has just a few counts. Its antigen is not identified. Sample-barcoded 5' priming and a J-beta primer mix drove a second PCR of about 6 to 11 cycles. TCRdb analysed the 5' RACE reads with MiXCR anew, one entry per CDR3 protein. The sample consists of roughly 1.7 million distinct CDR3 sequences, 30% to 40% of them appearing once. This CDR3 has 15 residues. The germline V gene has CDR1 DFQATT and CDR2 SNEGSKA (reference sequence). With 0 bases clipped from V and 3 bases from J, the junction kept 8 bases outside the gene matches. This entry belongs to a study of blood T cells in healthy people across ages. Findings of the study overall: CMV infection status of these donors was not known. Strong correlation was found linking TCR beta diversity to naive T cell percentage. Fewer expanded clones and more diversity marked long-lived versus aged donors.

Sequencing was done on a sample of blood. The rearrangement uses TRBV20-1 and TRBJ2-7; the match to TRBD2 covers 7 bases. This receptor was identified in a woman aged 25 to 45 in good health. CDR3 amino acids: CSARDRGERLYEQYF. The CDR3 DNA is TGCAGTGCTAGAGATCGGGGGGAGCGTCTCTACGAGCAGTACTTC.